This TCR beta chain was recovered during a study of CD8 T cells in Susac syndrome. Random hexamers were used to reverse transcribe the RNA input (roughly 0.5 to 1 ug). The CDR3 of TCR beta was amplified by immunoSEQ multiplex PCR across 54 Vbeta and 13 Jbeta. Via MiXCR, TCRdb re-called the immunoSEQ multiplex PCR reads, giving one row per CDR3 protein. The sample has some 260,000 distinct CDR3 sequences; about 88% are singletons. CD8+ and CD4+ T cells from blood underwent TCR beta sequencing. It was negative isolation that provided the CD8+ and CD4+ T cells, whereas TEMRA cells were enriched by FACS. This receptor was taken from a human donor with multiple sclerosis. The specimen was CD8+ T cells from PBMCs.

CDR3 region: CASSDPGGYEQYF. The DNA of the CDR3 is TGCGCCAGCAGTGACCCCGGGGGTTACGAGCAGTACTTC. J is TRBJ2-7 and V is TRBV10-1; tentative D call: TRBD2 (6 bases). The germline V gene encodes CDR1 WNHNN and CDR2 SYGVQD (reference sequence). This CDR3 region has 13 residues. Trimming pared 3 bases from V and 4 bases from J, leaving 10 bases between.